This TCR beta chain was captured by sequencing in a study of tumor-infiltrating lymphocytes in primary liver carcinoma. The study co-extracted DNA and RNA from around 20-30 mg of unsorted bulk tissue. This CDR3 region has 14 residues. CDR1 is SQVTM and CDR2 is ANQGSEA in the germline V gene. Synthesis of TCR beta cDNA was carried out from approximately 470 ng total RNA with a constant-region primer. Modified slightly, ARM-PCR produced TCR beta libraries over three nested multiplex PCR rounds. Forward primers for TRBV1-TRBV30 and a C-beta reverse primer served the first two PCR rounds, at around 9 cycles each. MiXCR was run by TCRdb on the multiplex PCR reads, yielding one entry per CDR3 protein. Among 84,000 or so distinct CDR3 sequences listed, over 60% were seen once.

V gene TRBV29-1 combines with J gene TRBJ2-7; D is ambiguous. Source material: liver tumor tissue from sampling region 1. The subset here: tumor region T1, superior pole. The sequence was obtained from a man aged 35-49 years with primary liver carcinoma and hepatitis B virus infection. CDR3 bases: TGCAGAGCCTGGTCCTCAGGCAACTCCTACGAGCAGTACTTC. Its translation is CRAWSSGNSYEQYF.